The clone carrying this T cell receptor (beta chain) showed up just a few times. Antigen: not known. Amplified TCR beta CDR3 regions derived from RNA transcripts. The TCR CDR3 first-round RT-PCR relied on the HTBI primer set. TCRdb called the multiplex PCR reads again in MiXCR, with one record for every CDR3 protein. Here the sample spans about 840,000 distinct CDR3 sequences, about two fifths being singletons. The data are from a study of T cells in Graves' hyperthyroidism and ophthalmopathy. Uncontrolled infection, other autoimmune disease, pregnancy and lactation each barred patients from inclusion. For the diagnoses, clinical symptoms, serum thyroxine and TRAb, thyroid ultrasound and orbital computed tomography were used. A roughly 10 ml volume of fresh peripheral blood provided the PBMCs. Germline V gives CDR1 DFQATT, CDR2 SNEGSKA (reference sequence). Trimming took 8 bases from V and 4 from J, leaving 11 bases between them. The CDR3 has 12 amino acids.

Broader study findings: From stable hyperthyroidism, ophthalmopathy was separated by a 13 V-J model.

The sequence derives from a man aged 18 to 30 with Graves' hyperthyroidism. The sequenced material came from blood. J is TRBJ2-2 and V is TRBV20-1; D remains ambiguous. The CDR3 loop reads CSPLEITGELFF. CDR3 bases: TGCAGTCCCTTGGAGATCACCGGGGAGCTGTTTTTT.